Given below is one T cell receptor (beta chain) in context. Its antigen remains unidentified. Assay used: immunoSEQ multiplex PCR; TCRdb lists only in-frame clones, some missing. The sample comprises about 2,100,000 clones, about 93% of which are singletons, and roughly 1.8% rests with the top ten. CDR1 is MNHEY and CDR2 is SMNVEV in the germline V gene (reference sequence). The V and J ends lost 5 bases and 4 bases, in that order; junction bases with no gene match: 11. CDR3 length equals 17 residues. The data stem from a study of shared clonotypes between healthy human individuals. Turning to the study itself: Each donor had three CD4 naive, three CD4 memory, two CD8 naive and one CD8 memory plate.

Study-level results: Genetic and exposure-history diversity was limited by the small donor number. On the whole, naive subsets had larger estimated richness than memory subsets had. Naive CD4 clonotypes were shared across several donors at approximately 5.3%.

Cells designated naive CD8 were CD45RO-negative and were positively selected for CCR7, with terminally differentiated effector memory CD45RA+ cells excluded. This chain links TRBV27 with TRBJ2-6; 7 bases match TRBD1. Material for sequencing was naive CD8+ T cells from PBMCs. The TCR sequence derives from a man aged 18 to 29 in good health. Some clones in this sample may be carry-over from other donors' samples. The DNA for the CDR3 is TGTGCCAGCAGTACATACACAGGGGCCCCGGGGGCCAACGTCCTGACTTTC. This encodes CASSTYTGAPGANVLTF.